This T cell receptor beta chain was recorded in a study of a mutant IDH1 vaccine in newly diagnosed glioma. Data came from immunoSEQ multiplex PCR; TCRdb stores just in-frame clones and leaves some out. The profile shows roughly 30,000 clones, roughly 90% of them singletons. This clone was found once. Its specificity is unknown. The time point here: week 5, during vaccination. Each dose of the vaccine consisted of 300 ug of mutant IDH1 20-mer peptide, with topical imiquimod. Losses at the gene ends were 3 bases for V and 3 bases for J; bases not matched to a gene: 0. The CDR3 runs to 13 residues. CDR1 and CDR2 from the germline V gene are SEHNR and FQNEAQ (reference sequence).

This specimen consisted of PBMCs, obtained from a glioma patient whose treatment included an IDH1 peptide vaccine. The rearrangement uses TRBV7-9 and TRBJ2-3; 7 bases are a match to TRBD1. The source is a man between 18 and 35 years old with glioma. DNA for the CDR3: TGTGCCAGCAGCTTGGGACAGACAGATACGCAGTATTTT. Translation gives CASSLGQTDTQYF.